This TCR beta chain was recorded in a study of cytomegalovirus exposure and HLA in healthy donors. Study findings and constraints: Productive status was seen about 90% or about 30% of the time for most TCR beta V segments in an earlier analysis.

As to this clone: What it recognizes is unknown.

PCR was performed using 60 Vbeta and 13 Jbeta primers. Method: immunoSEQ multiplex PCR; TCRdb's copy keeps in-frame clones and lacks some. This table has about 150,000 clones, roughly 80% appearing once. The sample taken for sequencing was PBMCs. The receptor was derived from a man aged 45-65 years in good health and CMV-seropositive.

CDR3 DNA: TGTGCCTACCAGAAGAACTTGAACAGGGGAGACGAGCAGTACTTC. It is translated as CAYQKNLNRGDEQYF. V and J are TRBV30 and TRBJ2-7; 7 bases line up with TRBD1. After removal of 7 bases from V and 5 bases from J, the junction contained 17 bases not matched to a gene. The CDR3 length is 15 residues. The germline V gene has CDR1 GTSNPN and CDR2 SVGIG (reference sequence).